These 8 T cell receptor beta chains originate from one sample sequenced in a study of CD8+ T cells in alopecia areata. RNA was isolated and reverse transcribed to cDNA, the sequencing template. Libraries were prepared by immunoSEQ multiplex PCR; TCRdb keeps only in-frame clonotypes and omits some of them. Of under 150,000 clones listed, roughly 50% are singletons. The source material was NKG2D-low CD8+ T cells sorted from blood. These TCRs come from a human donor with alopecia areata.

The chain carries TRBV5-1 and TRBJ2-3; the D call may be TRBD1 or TRBD2 (5 bases each). CDR1 is SGHRS, CDR2 YFSETQ, per germline. The CDR3 runs to 15 residues. The ends were cut back, 4 bases at V and 2 bases at J, with 14 bases in the middle. DNA of the CDR3: TGCGCCAGCAGCCTAGCCGGGACCCACACAGATACGCAGTATTTT. It yields the protein CASSLAGTHTDTQYF. The variable domain in full, completed from reference TRBV5-1 and TRBJ2-3, reads KAGVTQTPRYLIKTRGQQVTLSCSPISGHRSVSWYQQTPGQGLQFLFEYFSETQRNKGNFPGRFSGRQFSNSRSEMNVSTLELGDSALYLCASSLAGTHTDTQYFGPGTRLTVL.

The J gene is TRBJ2-1, the V gene TRBV28; the D is unclear. The germline V and J ends were trimmed by 11 bases and 3 bases, with 11 bases remaining between them. The CDR3 runs 12 residues. Germline loops: CDR1 MDHEN, CDR2 SYDVKM. CDR3 in amino acids: CAHSSLYNEQFF. DNA of the CDR3: TGTGCCCATTCATCGCTCTACAATGAGCAGTTCTTC.

The chain recombines TRBV29-1 with TRBJ1-2; D is possibly TRBD1 (6 bases). Per the germline V gene, CDR1 is SQVTM and CDR2 is ANQGSEA. Trimming took 4 bases from V and 7 from J, leaving 19 bases between them. The CDR3 extends over 14 amino acids. DNA for the CDR3: TGCAGCGTTGCATTCTCCGGGGGCGTCAGTGGCTACACCTTC. Translated, it gives CSVAFSGGVSGYTF.

The V and J genes are TRBV5-4 and TRBJ2-4; D is tentatively TRBD1 or TRBD2 (5 bases each). V dropped 0 bases and J dropped 11 bases, with 9 bases sitting between them. Germline V gene lookup returns CDR1 SGHNT and CDR2 YYREEE (reference sequence). The CDR3 spans 12 residues. CDR3 coding DNA: TGTGCCAGCAGCTTGGGAGGGGCTCTTCAGTACTTC. It yields the protein CASSLGGALQYF.

This clone was observed a few times. J is TRBJ2-1 and V is TRBV7-9; no definite D call. The length of the CDR3 is 13 residues. Germline CDR1 reads SEHNR; CDR2 reads FQNEAQ (reference sequence). V was shortened by 1 base and J by 5 bases, with 6 bases between the two germline ends. The CDR3 DNA reads TGTGCCAGCAGCTTAGTACTAAACAATGAGCAGTTCTTC. This codes for CASSLVLNNEQFF.

This chain joins TRBV11-2 and TRBJ2-1; tentative D call: TRBD2 (5 bases). Trimming pared 4 bases from V and 1 base from J, leaving 11 bases between. The CDR3 has 15 amino acids. Germline V gene lookup returns CDR1 SGHAT and CDR2 FQNNGV. The CDR3 here is CASSWERGSYNEQFF. CDR3 bases: TGTGCCAGCAGCTGGGAGAGAGGATCCTACAATGAGCAGTTCTTC.

The CDR3: CASSATGHTVDPATEAFF. The CDR3 coding sequence is TGCGCCAGCAGCGCGACCGGACATACGGTCGATCCTGCCACTGAAGCTTTCTTT. The chain employs TRBV5-1 and TRBJ1-1; D is possibly TRBD1 (5 bases). Germline V gene sequence: CDR1 SGHRS, CDR2 YFSETQ. The CDR3 extends over 18 amino acids. Trimming removed 4 bases at V and 4 bases at J, with 26 bases between.

Regarding this clone: Other DNA sequences from this sample encode an identical CDR3 as well. The chain joins TRBV29-1 to TRBJ2-2; D is perhaps TRBD1 (6 bases). The germline gives CDR1 SQVTM, CDR2 ANQGSEA. Trimming removed 6 bases from V and 0 bases from J, with 14 bases in between. This CDR3 is built from 15 residues. Written as DNA, the CDR3 is TGCAGCGTATTAACCGGGACAACGAACACCGGGGAGCTGTTTTTT. It is translated as CSVLTGTTNTGELFF.